One and the same sample provided the 15 T cell receptor beta chains below, sequenced in a study of Graves' ophthalmopathy and Graves' hyperthyroidism. Scientists amplified the TCR beta CDR3 regions from RNA transcripts. HTBI primers served in a first-round RT-PCR, which a second-round multiplex PCR followed. TCRdb re-called the multiplex PCR reads through MiXCR, storing one row per CDR3 protein. Of about 620,000 distinct CDR3 sequences in the sample, 20% to 25% were seen once. The sequenced sample consisted of peripheral blood. The receptors were gathered from a woman aged 18-29 years with stable Graves' hyperthyroidism. Some clones in this sample may be carry-over from other donors' samples.

The J gene is TRBJ1-1, the V gene TRBV12-5; D is possibly TRBD1 (6 bases). The germline gives CDR1 LGHNT, CDR2 FRNRAP. V lost 5 bases to trimming and J lost 3 bases, with 10 bases between them. This CDR3 has 13 residues. In nucleotides, the CDR3 is TGTGCTAGTGGTAGGGCAGGGGACACTGAAGCTTTCTTT. This codes for CASGRAGDTEAFF.

The rearrangement uses TRBV24-1 and TRBJ1-5; D may be TRBD1 (6 bases). V lost 9 bases, J lost 3 bases, and 11 bases lay in between. The germline V gene has CDR1 KGHDR and CDR2 SFDVKD. This CDR3 is 13 amino acids long. The CDR3 sequence: CATQGRFNQPQHF. In nucleotides, the CDR3 is TGTGCCACCCAGGGGCGTTTCAATCAGCCCCAGCATTTT.

On this clonotype itself: It may be a read error: a sequence one base away is much more abundant. This rearrangement joins TRBV12-3 or TRBV12-4 to TRBJ1-5; 10 positions agree with TRBD1. V lost 10 bases and J lost 5; bases outside the gene matches: 11. This CDR3 spans 15 amino acids. CDR3 region: CAISNLGTGDQPQHF. Here the CDR3 DNA reads TGTGCCATCAGCAACCTAGGGACAGGGGATCAGCCCCAGCATTTT.

This clonotype came up many times. The chain is built from TRBV6-1 and TRBJ2-3; D might be TRBD2 (6 bases). V dropped 8 bases and J dropped 5 bases, with 11 bases sitting between them. CDR1 is MNHNS and CDR2 is SASEGT in the germline V gene. There are 12 residues in the CDR3. CDR3 nucleotides: TGTGCCAGCGGGACGGAGGGAGATACGCAGTATTTT. Translating it yields CASGTEGDTQYF.

V usage is TRBV28 and J usage is TRBJ2-5; D is ambiguous. CDR1 MDHEN and CDR2 SYDVKM come from the germline V gene. The CDR3 contains 15 residues. Trimming took off 3 bases at V and 1 base at J, with 12 bases between the two ends. CDR3 DNA: TGTGCCAGCAGTTTTCGGGCTATCGGCCAAGAGACCCAGTACTTC. It translates to CASSFRAIGQETQYF. Variable domain in full (rest from reference TRBV28 and TRBJ2-5): DVKVTQSSRYLVKRTGEKVFLECVQDMDHENMFWYRQDPGLGLRLIYFSYDVKMKEKGDIPEGYSVSREKKERFSLILESASTNQTSMYLCASSFRAIGQETQYFGPGTRLLVL.

This clonotype was seen repeatedly, ten times or more. This chain connects TRBV6-5 to TRBJ2-7; D not resolved. Trimming left V 5 bases short and J 4 bases short, with 9 bases between. The CDR3 is made up of 12 amino acids. The germline V gene has CDR1 MNHEY and CDR2 SVGAGI. The CDR3 region is CASSRLEYEQYF. In DNA, the CDR3 is TGTGCCAGCAGTCGACTGGAGTACGAGCAGTACTTC.

This clonotype was observed at least ten times. The chain links TRBV12-5 to TRBJ1-5; maybe TRBD1 (5 bases). The germline V gene has CDR1 LGHNT and CDR2 FRNRAP. This CDR3 comprises 19 residues. Trimming took 0 bases from V and 2 from J, leaving 20 bases between them. CDR3 sequence reads: CASGLVLGRDQGGNQPQHF. DNA of the CDR3: TGTGCTAGTGGTTTGGTACTGGGCCGGGACCAAGGGGGCAATCAGCCCCAGCATTTT.

This clonotype was counted a few times. V gene TRBV24-1 combines with J gene TRBJ2-5; tentative D call: TRBD2 (6 bases). Germline V gene sequence: CDR1 KGHDR, CDR2 SFDVKD. The CDR3 loop spans 14 amino acids. Trimming removed 2 bases from V and 2 bases from J, with 8 bases in between. CDR3 in amino acids: CATSDSGTQETQYF. In DNA form, the CDR3 reads TGTGCCACCAGTGATTCCGGGACTCAAGAGACCCAGTACTTC.

The chain is built from TRBV27 and TRBJ1-2; TRBD1 matches at 7 bases. The CDR3 covers 14 residues. Per the germline V gene, CDR1 is MNHEY and CDR2 is SMNVEV (reference sequence). The V segment lost 3 bases and the J segment 5 bases; nucleotides outside the gene matches: 6. Here the CDR3 reads CASSFTGAWYGYTF. CDR3 DNA sequence: TGTGCCAGCAGTTTCACAGGGGCATGGTATGGCTACACCTTC.

The chain combines TRBV28 with TRBJ1-2; 7 bases match TRBD1. This CDR3 contains 15 residues. V was pared by 7 bases and J by 8 bases, with 16 bases of the junction left unmatched. The V gene's germline CDR1 is MDHEN and CDR2 SYDVKM. The CDR3 reads CASKGGGVQSVGYTF. For the CDR3, the DNA is TGTGCCAGCAAGGGAGGGGGCGTCCAATCGGTGGGCTACACCTTC.

The sample holds many counts of this clonotype. V is TRBV28 and J is TRBJ1-1, with a tentative D call TRBD1 (5 bases). This CDR3 spans 14 amino acids. Germline CDR1 is MDHEN and CDR2 is SYDVKM. V was clipped by 7 bases and J by 0 bases, with 12 bases between them. The CDR3 loop is CASKLGAVNTEAFF. CDR3 in DNA: TGTGCCAGCAAGTTAGGGGCAGTGAACACTGAAGCTTTCTTT.

This clonotype occurred a few times. The gene calls are TRBV4-1 and TRBJ1-6; 8 bases fit TRBD1. The CDR3 is made up of 14 amino acids. CDR1 and CDR2 (germline): MGHRA, YSYEKL. With 7 bases clipped from V and 6 bases from J, the junction kept 5 bases outside the gene matches. The CDR3 nucleotides are TGCGCCAGCACCCTGGACAGGGTTAATTCACCCCTCCACTTT. Translated, it gives CASTLDRVNSPLHF.

This clonotype was seen just once. No conserved phenylalanine or tryptophan is present at the end of the CDR3, so a read error is the likely explanation. The rearrangement links TRBV6-1 to TRBJ2-7; D is possibly TRBD1 (5 bases). Trimming removed 3 bases from V and 4 bases from J, with 10 bases in between. The CDR3 runs 13 residues. Germline lookup yields CDR1 MNHNS and CDR2 SASEGT. CDR3 in DNA: TGTGCCAGCAGTGAGGGGCATGAGTACGAGCAGTACTTG. Its translation is CASSEGHEYEQYL.

The genes are TRBV20-1 and TRBJ1-2; the D gene is possibly TRBD1 (5 bases). V lost 5 bases to trimming and J lost 7 bases, with 17 bases between them. The CDR3 is 13 amino acids. CDR1 is DFQATT and CDR2 is SNEGSKA in the germline V gene (reference sequence). The CDR3 protein is CSAGRGRVAGYTF. In DNA form, the CDR3 reads TGCAGTGCTGGCCGGGGCAGGGTAGCTGGCTACACCTTC.

The rearrangement joins TRBV12-3 or TRBV12-4 to TRBJ2-7; TRBD2 matches 14 bases. V was pared by 6 bases and J by 2 bases, with 6 bases of the junction left unmatched. The CDR3 length is 16 residues. CDR3 DNA sequence: TGTGCCAGCAGGTCCGGGACTAGCGGGGGCCCCTACGAGCAGTACTTC. Protein: CASRSGTSGGPYEQYF.